This T cell receptor (beta chain) was recovered during a study of OX40 agonist ivuxolimab in advanced cancers. Across the study: The patients received agonistic anti-OX40 (CD134) antibody ivuxolimab.

Only in-frame clones appear in the TCRdb table, and some are missing; sequencing was by immunoSEQ multiplex PCR. The repertoire includes about 49,000 clones, approximately 91% of them detected once, and over 1% sits in the top ten. The trim removed 6 bases at V and 4 bases at J, leaving 7 bases unmatched. The CDR3 runs to 17 residues. The germline V gene has CDR1 MNHEY and CDR2 SMNVEV (reference sequence). The source of this sequence is an adult with an advanced solid tumor such as melanoma, head and neck, liver or kidney cancer. This chain uses TRBV27 with TRBJ2-6; 12 nucleotides line up with TRBD1. The sample in question was CD4+ or CD8+ T cells sorted from blood, obtained in a trial of the OX40 agonist ivuxolimab. CDR3 bases: TGTGCCAGCAGGCCGGGACAGGGGGCGGGGGGGGCCAACGTCCTGACTTTC. Amino acids: CASRPGQGAGGANVLTF.